Following are 23 T cell receptor beta chains from one sample sequenced in a study of quantifying T cell responses using KT2 cells. At the level of the study: cDNA was made from DNase-treated RNA using alpha and beta constant primers.

An oligo carrying a UMI was ligated to the cDNA 3' end. An equimolar mix of RC1.1 and RC1.2 primed the beta chain across TRBC1 and TRBC2. Each CDR3 protein gets one entry after TCRdb re-called the UMI-ligation and nested PCR reads with MiXCR. The sample shows tens of thousands of distinct CDR3 sequences, about 7.1% of them seen only once. Sequences were obtained from PBMCs spiked with cells of the T cell clone KT2. These receptors originate from a human donor.

This clonotype was counted a few times. The chain combines TRBV11-2 with TRBJ2-1; 9 nucleotides line up with TRBD2. Germline V lookup: CDR1 SGHAT, CDR2 FQNNGV. This CDR3 comprises 16 residues. V lost 0 bases and J lost 7; bases outside the gene matches: 7. CDR3 amino acids: CASSLDVSGRTNEQFF. DNA of the CDR3: TGTGCCAGCAGCTTAGACGTGAGCGGGAGGACGAATGAGCAGTTCTTC.

This clonotype was observed many times. The J gene is TRBJ1-1, the V gene TRBV29-1; D not resolved. Per germline, CDR1 SQVTM and CDR2 ANQGSEA. This CDR3 has 13 residues. Deletions cut 1 base from V and 6 bases from J, with 12 bases between. CDR3 residues: CSVEVTGGAEAFF. CDR3 coding DNA: TGCAGCGTTGAAGTTACGGGAGGAGCTGAAGCTTTCTTT.

V and J are TRBV3-1 and TRBJ2-7, with unresolved D. The CDR3 totals 16 residues. In germline, CDR1 is LGHDT, CDR2 YNNKEL (reference sequence). The ends were cut back, 0 bases at V and 1 base at J, with 13 bases in the middle. The CDR3 here is CASSQDGTVTSYEQYF. In DNA, the CDR3 is TGTGCCAGCAGCCAAGACGGTACCGTAACTTCCTACGAGCAGTACTTC.

This clonotype appeared many times. The chain joins TRBV12-3 or TRBV12-4 to TRBJ1-1; D gene ambiguous. This CDR3 is built from 13 residues. V was cut by 3 bases and J by 7 bases, with 12 bases left in between. The DNA of the CDR3 is TGTGCCAGCAGTTTGAAAGATGGCTTTGAAGCTTTCTTT. Translation gives CASSLKDGFEAFF.

CDR3 in amino acids: CASSLSYSTANQPQHF. The CDR3 DNA follows: TGTGCCAGCAGTTTATCATATTCGACAGCGAATCAGCCCCAGCATTTT. This chain uses TRBV12-3 or TRBV12-4 with TRBJ1-5; possible D gene TRBD1, 5 bases. Between the trimmed V and J ends, which lost 2 bases and 4 bases, there was a span of 15 bases. The CDR3 spans 16 residues.

This clonotype was picked up many times. This sequence joins TRBV24-1 and TRBJ2-1; 8 bases agree with TRBD2. The CDR3 runs to 17 residues. Germline V CDR1 and CDR2: KGHDR, SFDVKD. The trim removed 1 base at V and 0 bases at J, leaving 4 bases unmatched. DNA for the CDR3: TGTGCCACCAGTGATTTCCAGCGGGAGAGCTCCTACAATGAGCAGTTCTTC. Its translation: CATSDFQRESSYNEQFF.

This clonotype was counted only a few times. The rearrangement links TRBV12-3 or TRBV12-4 to TRBJ2-7; D gene ambiguous. The CDR3 has 13 residues. Between the trimmed V and J ends, which lost 1 base and 3 bases, there was a span of 7 bases. This chain's CDR3 is CASSLGRYYEQYF. The CDR3 DNA sequence: TGTGCCAGCAGTTTAGGGCGGTACTACGAGCAGTACTTC.

This chain uses TRBV13 with TRBJ2-7; D unresolved. The V gene's germline CDR1 is PRHDT and CDR2 FYEKMQ (reference sequence). Trimming left V 5 bases short and J 1 base short, with 6 bases between. This CDR3 has 12 amino acids. The CDR3 is CASSQQSYEQYF. The CDR3 DNA follows: TGTGCCAGCAGCCAACAGTCCTACGAGCAGTACTTC.

This clonotype was detected many times. The V gene is TRBV20-1, the J gene TRBJ1-6; D unclear. Per the germline V gene, CDR1 is DFQATT and CDR2 is SNEGSKA (reference sequence). The CDR3 runs to 16 residues. V dropped 0 bases and J dropped 3 bases, with 12 bases sitting between them. Here the CDR3 DNA reads TGCAGTGCTAGAGAGGGCAGCGAATTCTATAATTCACCCCTCCACTTT. Protein sequence: CSAREGSEFYNSPLHF.

In this sample, this clonotype turned up many times. J is TRBJ1-1 and V is TRBV20-1, with 10 bases that match TRBD1. The V segment lost 6 bases and the J segment 0 bases; nucleotides outside the gene matches: 7. Germline V gene sequence: CDR1 DFQATT, CDR2 SNEGSKA (reference sequence). The CDR3 covers 15 residues. CDR3 sequence: CSAKGGTGVNTEAFF. Written as DNA, the CDR3 is TGCAGTGCAAAAGGCGGGACAGGGGTGAACACTGAAGCTTTCTTT.

This clonotype was seen more than once but under ten times. This sequence joins TRBV10-3 and TRBJ2-3; 11 positions match TRBD2. Germline lookup yields CDR1 ENHRY and CDR2 SYGVKD. The CDR3 covers 13 residues. With V trimmed by 6 bases and J by 5 bases, 1 base remained unmatched. CDR3: CAIRLAGVDTQYF. The CDR3 DNA sequence: TGTGCCATCAGACTAGCGGGAGTAGATACGCAGTATTTT.

There are many counts of this clonotype. V gene TRBV12-5 combines with J gene TRBJ1-4; D unresolved. Germline V gene lookup returns CDR1 LGHNT and CDR2 FRNRAP. Trimming removed 7 bases from V and 5 bases from J, with 14 bases in between. The CDR3 runs 14 residues. The CDR3 DNA is TGTGCTAGTGCCAACGAAATGGAAAATGAAAAACTGTTTTTT. It codes for CASANEMENEKLFF.

The chain uses TRBV4-1 and TRBJ2-6; 7 bases agree with TRBD1. Trimming cost V 3 bases and J 1 base; bases outside gene matches: 3. Per germline, CDR1 MGHRA and CDR2 YSYEKL. The CDR3 spans 16 residues. The DNA for the CDR3 is TGCGCCAGCAGCCATAACAGGGGATCTGGGGCCAACGTCCTGACTTTC. Its translation: CASSHNRGSGANVLTF.

Ten or more counts support this clonotype. The chain links TRBV4-1 to TRBJ2-7, with a tentative D call TRBD1 (5 bases). From germline, CDR1 is MGHRA and CDR2 YSYEKL. Deletions cut 0 bases from V and 4 bases from J, with 13 bases between. The CDR3 is 15 amino acids. The CDR3 DNA reads TGCGCCAGCAGCCAAGATCTCCAGGGTGGGTACGAGCAGTACTTC. It is translated as CASSQDLQGGYEQYF.

Many counts were recorded for this clonotype. The J gene is TRBJ1-2, the V gene TRBV29-1, with D perhaps TRBD1 (5 bases). Germline V gives CDR1 SQVTM, CDR2 ANQGSEA. CDR3 length: 12 amino acids. Trimming took off 5 bases at V and 4 bases at J, with 11 bases between the two ends. The CDR3 region has the DNA TGCAGCGTTCGGGGCAGCTCCTATGGCTACACCTTC. Amino acid sequence: CSVRGSSYGYTF.

This chain links TRBV3-1 with TRBJ1-2; 8 nucleotides agree with TRBD1. Germline CDR1 and CDR2: LGHDT and YNNKEL (reference sequence). The CDR3 sequence is 14 residues long. V was clipped by 4 bases and J by 1 base; unmatched bases: 2. CDR3 protein: CASSPTGGNYGYTF. CDR3 in DNA: TGTGCCAGCAGCCCTACAGGGGGTAACTATGGCTACACCTTC.

The table lists this clonotype with a few counts. The chain joins TRBV3-1 to TRBJ2-3; D perhaps matches TRBD2 (6 bases). V lost 1 base to trimming and J lost 12 bases, with 14 bases between them. This CDR3 has 13 residues. CDR1 LGHDT and CDR2 YNNKEL come from the germline V gene (reference sequence). CDR3 sequence (DNA): TGTGCCAGCAGCCAAGGGGACTCCTCGTTCCAGTATTTT. This translates into CASSQGDSSFQYF.

This sequence joins TRBV10-3 and TRBJ1-2, with D uncertain. The germline V gene encodes CDR1 ENHRY and CDR2 SYGVKD. CDR3 length: 14 amino acids. V lost 4 bases to trimming and J lost 4 bases, with 13 bases between them. Here the CDR3 reads CAISGPGTFYGYTF. The CDR3 nucleotides read TGTGCCATCAGTGGGCCCGGAACCTTCTATGGCTACACCTTC.

This clonotype was seen ten or more times. This chain links TRBV2 with TRBJ2-7; 14 bases agree with TRBD2. J was trimmed by 2 bases and V by 6 bases; bases with no gene match: 6. The germline V gene encodes CDR1 SNHLY and CDR2 FYNNEI. The CDR3 totals 16 residues. The CDR3 protein is CASRNPGLAGAYEQYF. The CDR3, as DNA: TGTGCCAGCAGAAACCCGGGACTAGCGGGGGCCTACGAGCAGTACTTC. Full variable domain (rest looked up from reference TRBV2 and TRBJ2-7): EPEVTQTPSHQVTQMGQEVILRCVPISNHLYFYWYRQILGQKVEFLVSFYNNEISEKSEIFDDQFSVERPDGSNFTLKIRSTKLEDSAMYFCASRNPGLAGAYEQYFGPGTRLTVT.

The genes are TRBV9 and TRBJ2-2; no clear D gene. The V gene lost 0 bases and the J gene lost 0 bases, with 6 bases spanning the gap. CDR3 length equals 15 residues. Germline assignment: CDR1 SGDLS and CDR2 YYNGEE. The CDR3 region has the DNA TGTGCCAGCAGCGTAGCTCGTTCGAACACCGGGGAGCTGTTTTTT. Translating it yields CASSVARSNTGELFF.

This clonotype occurred many times. The genes are TRBV7-9 and TRBJ2-5; TRBD1 aligns across 7 bases. The V and J ends lost 4 bases and 7 bases, in that order; junction bases with no gene match: 9. This CDR3 spans 14 amino acids. Germline V gives CDR1 SEHNR, CDR2 FQNEAQ (reference sequence). CDR3 sequence (DNA): TGTGCCAGCAGCTCCTGGACAGGCCGAGCGACCCAGTACTTC. The encoded protein is CASSSWTGRATQYF.

This clonotype was counted ten times or more. This chain links TRBV5-1 with TRBJ2-7; TRBD2 aligns across 12 bases. There are 15 residues in the CDR3. Trimming at V came to 3 bases and at J to 3 bases, leaving 4 bases not matched to a gene. Looked up from germline, CDR1 is SGHRS and CDR2 is YFSETQ. CDR3 DNA: TGCGCCAGCAGCTGGACTAGCGGGACAATCTACGAGCAGTACTTC. This codes for CASSWTSGTIYEQYF.

The table lists this clonotype with many counts. The chain joins TRBV11-2 to TRBJ2-3; the match to TRBD2 covers 11 bases. With 5 bases clipped from V and 4 bases from J, the junction kept 14 bases outside the gene matches. The CDR3 length is 18 residues. CDR1 and CDR2 from the germline V gene are SGHAT and FQNNGV. The CDR3 reads CASSKIKSGTSGSDTQYF. CDR3 nucleotide sequence: TGTGCCAGCAGCAAGATCAAGAGTGGGACTAGCGGTTCAGATACGCAGTATTTT.